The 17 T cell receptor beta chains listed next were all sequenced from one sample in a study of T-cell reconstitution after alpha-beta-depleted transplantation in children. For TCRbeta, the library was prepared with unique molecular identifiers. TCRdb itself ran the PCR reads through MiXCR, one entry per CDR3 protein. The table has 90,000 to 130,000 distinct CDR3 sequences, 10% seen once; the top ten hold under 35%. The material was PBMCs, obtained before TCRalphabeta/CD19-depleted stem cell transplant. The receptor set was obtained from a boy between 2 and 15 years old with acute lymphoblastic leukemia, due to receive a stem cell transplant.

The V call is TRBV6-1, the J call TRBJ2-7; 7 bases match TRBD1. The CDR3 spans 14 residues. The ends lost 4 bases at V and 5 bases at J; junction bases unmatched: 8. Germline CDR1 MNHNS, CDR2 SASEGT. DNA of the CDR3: TGTGCCAGCAGTGGGTATACAGGGGCTAACGAGCAGTACTTC. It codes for CASSGYTGANEQYF.

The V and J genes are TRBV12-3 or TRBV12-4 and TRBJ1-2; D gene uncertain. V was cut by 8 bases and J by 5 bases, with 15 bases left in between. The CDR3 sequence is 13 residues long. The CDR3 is CASGLDAKYGYTF. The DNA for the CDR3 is TGTGCCAGCGGGTTGGACGCCAAATATGGCTACACCTTC.

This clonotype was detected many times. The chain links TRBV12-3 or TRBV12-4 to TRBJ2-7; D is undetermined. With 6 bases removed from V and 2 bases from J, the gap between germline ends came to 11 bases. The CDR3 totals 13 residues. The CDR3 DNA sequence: TGTGCCAGCAGCAAGAACGTCCCCTACGAGCAGTACTTC. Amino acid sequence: CASSKNVPYEQYF.

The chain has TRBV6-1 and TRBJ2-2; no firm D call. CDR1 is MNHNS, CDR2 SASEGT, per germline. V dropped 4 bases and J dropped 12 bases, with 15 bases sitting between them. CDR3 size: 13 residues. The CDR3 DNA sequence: TGTGCCAGCAGTGGGACCGAGAGGTGGAAGCTGTTTTTT. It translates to CASSGTERWKLFF.

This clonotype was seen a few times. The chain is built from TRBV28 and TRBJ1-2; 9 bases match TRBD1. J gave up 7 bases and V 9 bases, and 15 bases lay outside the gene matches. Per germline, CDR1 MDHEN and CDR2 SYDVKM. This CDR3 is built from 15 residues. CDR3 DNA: TGTGCCAGTACCGGACAGGGGTCCCCGCGGGTTGGCTACACCTTC. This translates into CASTGQGSPRVGYTF.

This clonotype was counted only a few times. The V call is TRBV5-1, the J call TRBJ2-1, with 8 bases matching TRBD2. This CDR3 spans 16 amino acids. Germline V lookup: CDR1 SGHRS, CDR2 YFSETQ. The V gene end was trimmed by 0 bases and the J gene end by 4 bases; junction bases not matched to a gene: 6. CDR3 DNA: TGCGCCAGCAGCTTGGTGGCTAGCGGGCCGTACAATGAGCAGTTCTTC. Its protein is CASSLVASGPYNEQFF.

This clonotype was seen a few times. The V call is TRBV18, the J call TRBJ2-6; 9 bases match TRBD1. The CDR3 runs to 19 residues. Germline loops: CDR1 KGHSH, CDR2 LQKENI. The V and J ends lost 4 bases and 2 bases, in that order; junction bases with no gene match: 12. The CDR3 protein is CASSQGIGQGKAGANVLTF. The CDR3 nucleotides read TGTGCCAGCTCACAGGGGATTGGACAGGGGAAGGCTGGGGCCAACGTCCTGACTTTC.

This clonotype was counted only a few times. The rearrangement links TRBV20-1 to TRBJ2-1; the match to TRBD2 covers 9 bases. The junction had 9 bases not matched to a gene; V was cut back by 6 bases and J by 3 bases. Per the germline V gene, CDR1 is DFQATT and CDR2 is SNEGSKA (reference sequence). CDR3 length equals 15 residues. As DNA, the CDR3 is TGCAGTGCCCATATAGCGGGAGCTGACTACAATGAGCAGTTCTTC. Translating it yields CSAHIAGADYNEQFF.

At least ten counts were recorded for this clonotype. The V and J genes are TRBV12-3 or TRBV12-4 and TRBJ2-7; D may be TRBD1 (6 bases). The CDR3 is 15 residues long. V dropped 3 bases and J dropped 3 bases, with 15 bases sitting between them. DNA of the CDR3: TGTGCCAGCAGTTTCGAGACAGGCCAAATCTACGAGCAGTACTTC. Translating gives CASSFETGQIYEQYF.

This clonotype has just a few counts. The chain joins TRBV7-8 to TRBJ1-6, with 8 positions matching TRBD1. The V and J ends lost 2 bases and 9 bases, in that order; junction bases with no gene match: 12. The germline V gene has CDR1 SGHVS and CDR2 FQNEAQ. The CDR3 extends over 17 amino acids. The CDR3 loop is CASSLSLPQGAVSPLHF. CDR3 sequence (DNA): TGTGCCAGCAGCTTATCCCTCCCCCAGGGGGCGGTTTCACCCCTCCACTTT.

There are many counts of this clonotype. In DNA form, the CDR3 reads TGTGCCAGCAGCGGCGGCGAGACAGGGCTATCCTACGAGCAGTACTTC. Protein: CASSGGETGLSYEQYF. The V and J genes are TRBV7-2 and TRBJ2-7; 7 nucleotides line up with TRBD1. The germline CDR1 and CDR2 sequences are SGHTA and FQGNSA. The CDR3 has 16 residues. V shed 5 bases, J shed 1 base, and the junction held 11 bases outside the gene matches.

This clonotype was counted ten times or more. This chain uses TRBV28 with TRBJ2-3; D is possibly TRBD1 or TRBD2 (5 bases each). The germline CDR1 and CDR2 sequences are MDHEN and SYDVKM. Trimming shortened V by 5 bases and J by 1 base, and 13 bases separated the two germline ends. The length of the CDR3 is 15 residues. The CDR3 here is CASSRGVTGTDTQYF. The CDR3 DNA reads TGTGCCAGCAGTCGGGGCGTGACGGGCACAGATACGCAGTATTTT.

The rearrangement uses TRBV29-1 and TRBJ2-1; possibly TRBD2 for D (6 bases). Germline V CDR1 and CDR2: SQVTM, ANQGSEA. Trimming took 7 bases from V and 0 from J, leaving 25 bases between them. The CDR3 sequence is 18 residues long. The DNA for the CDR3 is TGCAGCGCCAGTGGAGCGGGCCCTACTCGCAGCTCCTACAATGAGCAGTTCTTC. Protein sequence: CSASGAGPTRSSYNEQFF.

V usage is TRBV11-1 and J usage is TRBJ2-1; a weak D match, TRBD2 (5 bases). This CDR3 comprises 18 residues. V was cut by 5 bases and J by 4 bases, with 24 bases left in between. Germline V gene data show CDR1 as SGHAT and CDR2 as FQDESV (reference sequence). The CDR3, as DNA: TGTGCCAGCAGCGGGTTAGCCAACCGGGAACAACTTTACAATGAGCAGTTCTTC. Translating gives CASSGLANREQLYNEQFF.

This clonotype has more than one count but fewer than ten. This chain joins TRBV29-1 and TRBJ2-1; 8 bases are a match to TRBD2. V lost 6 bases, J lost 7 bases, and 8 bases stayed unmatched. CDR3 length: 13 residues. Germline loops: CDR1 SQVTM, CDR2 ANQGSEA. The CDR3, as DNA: TGCAGCGTCCACGGGGGGGAAGTAAATGAGCAGTTCTTC. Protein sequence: CSVHGGEVNEQFF.

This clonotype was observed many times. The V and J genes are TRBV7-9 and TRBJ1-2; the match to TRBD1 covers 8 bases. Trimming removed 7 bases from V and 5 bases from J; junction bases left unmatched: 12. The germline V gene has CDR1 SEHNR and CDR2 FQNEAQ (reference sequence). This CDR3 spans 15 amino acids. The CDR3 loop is CASKRLTGETYGYTF. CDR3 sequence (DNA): TGTGCCAGCAAACGCCTGACAGGGGAGACATATGGCTACACCTTC.

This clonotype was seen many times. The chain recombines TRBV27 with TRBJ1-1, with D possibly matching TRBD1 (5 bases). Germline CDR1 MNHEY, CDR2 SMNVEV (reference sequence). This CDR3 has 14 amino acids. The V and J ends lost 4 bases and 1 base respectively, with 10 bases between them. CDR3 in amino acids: CASSSAGTNTEAFF. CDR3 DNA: TGTGCCAGCAGTTCCGCCGGGACGAACACTGAAGCTTTCTTT.